One T cell receptor beta chain is described in this entry. Its target antigen remains unknown. Base qualities are not recorded, but no much larger clone differs from it by a single base. Library prep was done by 5' RACE. Instrument on record: Illumina HiSeq 2500. A second PCR of roughly 7 to 11 cycles was performed with a sample-barcoded 5' primer and a J-beta primer mix. Each TCR beta cDNA molecule received a unique molecular identifier from a template-switch 5' adaptor carrying 12 random nucleotides. Each sample yielded at least 2.5 million CDR3-containing paired-end reads. First-strand cDNA was synthesized from all RNA with the Mint cDNA synthesis kit, primed by a TRBC-specific oligonucleotide. All cDNA was treated with uracil-DNA glycosylase and then went through a first 18-cycle PCR with the universal primers M1SS and BC2_uni_R. The authors' analysis ran thus. For normalization, 1 million high-quality reads, each with a distinct molecular identifier, were randomly selected from each sample. Instead of being binned into consensus sequences, reads that shared molecular identifiers were thrown out. MiTCR, with a Q25 quality threshold and the strictest error-elimination algorithm, was used for CDR3 identification, clonotype clustering and error correction. A nonparametric unseen species model using Euler transformation provided a lower-bound estimate of total TCR beta diversity. TCRdb's own reprocessing of the public reads used fastp at Q25 and MiXCR and kept productive beta chains. Rows matching on CDR3 protein sequence are summarized as one entry with the most common DNA and genes. Here the V and J calls rest on TCRdb's processing, not on the authors' analysis. Within this sample are over 1,300,000 distinct CDR3 sequences, with around 59% of them counted one time only. More than 6% of the sample is taken by the ten largest.

These data are taken from a study of blood T cells in healthy people across ages (dated by TCRdb to between 2014 and 2017). For context, the study as a whole: Template switching captured roughly one uniquely barcoded TCR beta cDNA molecule per two T cells in model experiments. Using deep sequencing normalized with unique cDNA molecular identifiers, the study measured how TCR beta repertoire diversity changes with age. Two additional independent replicas of 1 million unique cDNA reads from the same blood draw were analyzed for two donors (one aged 18 to 30 and one aged 80 or older). To avoid experimental bias, donors of different ages were spread randomly across the sequencing lanes. The donors were divided into four age groups: young (average around 17 years), middle-aged (around 41), aged (roughly 60) and long-lived (about 80). General conclusions and limits of the study: The percentage of naive T cells measured by flow cytometry correlated strongly with observed TCR beta diversity. Donor CMV infection status was unknown, potentially confounding age-related changes in expanded clonotypes. Because profiling used bulk unsorted PBMCs, naive and antigen-experienced compartments could not be compared conclusively. Estimates of total diversity based on one million sequenced T cells were considered lower bounds and underestimates. As age increased, observed TCR beta diversity per million T cells dropped in a roughly linear way, and a significant reduction was already evident by age 40. Compared with the aged group, the long-lived group had more naive CD4+ T cells, fewer expanded clones and increased TCR diversity, a pattern suggesting age selection.

CDR1 MGHRA and CDR2 YSYEKL are derived from the germline V gene. Counted from cysteine to phenylalanine, this CDR3 has 15 amino acids. Of all the DNA, just the CDR3 is kept, 45 bases in frame from base 1. The 39 donors, aged roughly 6 to 95 years, were systemically healthy Caucasian individuals from Russia. Each donor gave ten milliliters of peripheral blood, collected into EDTA-treated Vacutainer tubes. Ficoll-Paque density-gradient centrifugation was used to isolate PBMCs, with at least 7 million per sample. Trizol reagent was used to extract total RNA from the PBMCs, yielding at least 5.5 micrograms per sample. The percentages of naive CD45RAhigh/CD27high T cells were determined by flow cytometry on a PBMC aliquot from every donor.

Sequences were obtained from blood. The TCR comes from a man aged 18 to 29 in good health. Recombination joined TRBV4-1 with TRBJ2-4; the D gene lacks a confident call. With the DNA end fitting TRBJ2-5 better, the J assignment may be wrong. DNA sequence: TGCGCCAGCAGCCGCTCGGGCGCGGCAGGAGAGACCCAGTACTTC. Protein translation: CASSRSGAAGETQYF.